A selection of T cell receptor beta chains follows, all from one sample in a study of T-cell reconstitution after alpha-beta-depleted transplantation in children. One entry per CDR3 protein, called by TCRdb with MiXCR from the PCR reads. This table holds 700,000 to 950,000 distinct CDR3 sequences, approximately 15% found once. The specimen comprised PBMCs, mostly from graft donor cells, sampled 360 days after TCRalphabeta/CD19-depleted stem cell transplant. The origin of the receptors is a male patient younger than 18 who had a stem cell transplant for acute lymphoblastic leukemia, so the T cells may come from the graft donor. Each CDR3 is given with its conserved first and last residue. A D gene is named only where the DNA matches it firmly. Only part of the rows carry a size: once, few, many, or a class if the clone is expanded.

DNA,CDR3,V,D,J,size
TGCAGTGCTAGGGGGGACAGGGGCTACGAGCAGTACTTC,CSARGDRGYEQYF,TRBV20-1,TRBD1,TRBJ2-7,-
TGTGCCAGCAGGTGGGGGACAAACGAGCAGTACTTC,CASRWGTNEQYF,TRBV12-3/TRBV12-4,-,TRBJ2-7,few
TGTGCCAGCAGCGCATCGACAGGGCTAGATGGGGAGACCCAGTACTTC,CASSASTGLDGETQYF,TRBV7-3,TRBD1,TRBJ2-5,-
TGTGCCAGCAGCTTAGCAGTCAGCCTATATAGCAATCAGCCCCAGCATTTT,CASSLAVSLYSNQPQHF,TRBV7-8,-,TRBJ1-5,-
TGTGCCAGCAGCCACGGACAGGGGAGCACCGGGGAGCTGTTTTTT,CASSHGQGSTGELFF,TRBV7-6,TRBD1,TRBJ2-2,few
TGCGCCAGCAGCCAAGGCGCACTAGCGGGAGAGAAGGGTTTCGGGGAGCTGTTTTTT,CASSQGALAGEKGFGELFF,TRBV4-1,TRBD2,TRBJ2-2,few
TGTGCCAGCAGCCACGGGACAGGTGATAGTGGGGCCAACGTCCTGACTTTC,CASSHGTGDSGANVLTF,TRBV5-5,TRBD1,TRBJ2-6,many
TGCGCCAGCAGCGAGACGAACACCGGGGAGCTGTTTTTT,CASSETNTGELFF,TRBV5-1,-,TRBJ2-2,many
TGTGCCAGCAGTTTCATTCGGGAGGGCCGGGCAGATACGCAGTATTTT,CASSFIREGRADTQYF,TRBV6-5,TRBD2,TRBJ2-3,-
TGCGCCAGCAGCCTGACTAGCGGGGTTAACACCGGGGAGCTGTTTTTT,CASSLTSGVNTGELFF,TRBV5-1,TRBD2,TRBJ2-2,-
TGTGCCAGCAGCGTAAGACTAGAGCCCGAGCAGTACTTC,CASSVRLEPEQYF,TRBV7-9,-,TRBJ2-7,few
TGCGCCAGCAGCTTGTCGGGCACTGGAGGATCGGGAAACACCATATATTTT,CASSLSGTGGSGNTIYF,TRBV5-1,-,TRBJ1-3,few
TGTGCCACCAGTGACTCTAAAGGAGCGGGTTCCTACAATGAGCAGTTCTTC,CATSDSKGAGSYNEQFF,TRBV24-1,-,TRBJ2-1,many
TGTGCCAGCAGCTCGGGACTGTTGAACACCGGGGAGCTGTTTTTT,CASSSGLLNTGELFF,TRBV5-6,-,TRBJ2-2,-
TGTGCCAGCAGCTTAAAGGTGGGTCAACCACACTCCTCCTACGAGCAGTACTTC,CASSLKVGQPHSSYEQYF,TRBV7-6,-,TRBJ2-7,-
TGCGCCAGCAGTGACTTGACTAGCGGGAACACCGGGGAGCTGTTTTTT,CASSDLTSGNTGELFF,TRBV10-1,TRBD2,TRBJ2-2,-
TGTGCCAGCAGCGTTCCAGGGTCTGGGGCCAACGTCCTGACTTTC,CASSVPGSGANVLTF,TRBV9,-,TRBJ2-6,few
TGCAGTGCTAGAGATTGGTTAGCGGGGAGCTCCTACGAGCAGTACTTC,CSARDWLAGSSYEQYF,TRBV20-1,TRBD2,TRBJ2-7,-
TGTGCCAGCAGCCCCGAGGGGACGGGCAATCAGCCCCAGCATTTT,CASSPEGTGNQPQHF,TRBV12-3/TRBV12-4,-,TRBJ1-5,few
TGTGCCAGCAGTGAAATACTCGGTAAAGAGACCCAGTACTTC,CASSEILGKETQYF,TRBV25-1,-,TRBJ2-5,-
TGTGCCACCAGCAGAGGGTCCAGGGATAATGAAAAACTGTTTTTT,CATSRGSRDNEKLFF,TRBV15,-,TRBJ1-4,many
TGTGCCAGCACTATCACTGGTTGGCCATACGAGCAGTACTTC,CASTITGWPYEQYF,TRBV12-3/TRBV12-4,-,TRBJ2-7,few
TGTGCCAGCAGTCTAGCTAGCGGGAATTACAATGAGCAGTTCTTC,CASSLASGNYNEQFF,TRBV6-1,TRBD2,TRBJ2-1,-
TGTGCCAGCAGCCCATCCGTAATCGACGAGCAGTACTTC,CASSPSVIDEQYF,TRBV3-1,-,TRBJ2-7,-